This TCR beta chain was captured by sequencing in a study of shared clonotypes between healthy human individuals. Study outcomes and limitations: Rarefaction showed that sequencing of sorted subsets was incomplete (despite large depth). An expected dependence of interdonor clonotype sharing on sequencing depth was noted.

This clone was recorded only once. Its antigen is still unknown. Its ends do not fully match the called genes, so a read error is possible. Authors' methods: ImmunoSEQ gave junction-only sequences without quality scores, so filtering differed. Repertoires were generated with immunoSEQ multiplex PCR, while TCRdb's copy carries only in-frame clones and drops some. The D gene and trimming were derived from the DNA, and the V and J assignments and clone size from that table. The data contain more than 1.2 million clones, about 98.5% of them seen just once; the ten biggest clones take up over 0.3%. The CDR3 extends over 11 amino acids. CDR1 DFQATT and CDR2 SNEGSKA come from the germline V gene (reference sequence). From CD4+ cells came CD45RA+ naive and CD45RA-negative memory subsets.

The material sequenced was naive CD4+ T cells sorted from blood. As for subset: CD45RA+ positively selected. This TCR derives from a man aged 30 to 45 in good health. The chain couples TRBV20-1 to TRBJ2-1, with 9 bases lining up with TRBD2. The CDR3 DNA reads TGCAGTGCTTATAGCGGGAGTCCTTGGATCTTC. Translating gives CSAYSGSPWIF.